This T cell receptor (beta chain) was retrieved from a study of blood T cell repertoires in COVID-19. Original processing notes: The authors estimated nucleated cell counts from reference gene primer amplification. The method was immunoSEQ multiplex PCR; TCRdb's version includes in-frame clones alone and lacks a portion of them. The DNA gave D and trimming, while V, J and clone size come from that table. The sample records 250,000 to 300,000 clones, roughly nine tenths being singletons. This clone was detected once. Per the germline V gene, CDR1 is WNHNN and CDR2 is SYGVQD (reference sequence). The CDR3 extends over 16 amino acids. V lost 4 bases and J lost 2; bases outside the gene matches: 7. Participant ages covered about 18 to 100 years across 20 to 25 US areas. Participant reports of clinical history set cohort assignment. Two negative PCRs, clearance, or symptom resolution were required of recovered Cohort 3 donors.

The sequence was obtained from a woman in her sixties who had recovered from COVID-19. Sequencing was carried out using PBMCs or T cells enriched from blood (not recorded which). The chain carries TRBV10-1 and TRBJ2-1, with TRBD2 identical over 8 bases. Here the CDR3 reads CASSAHGGGTYNEQFF. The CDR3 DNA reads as TGCGCCAGCAGTGCTCACGGGGGGGGAACCTACAATGAGCAGTTCTTC.